This is a list of T cell receptor beta chains from one sample in a study of blood T cell repertoires in COVID-19. Only in-frame clones appear in the TCRdb table, and some are missing; sequencing was by immunoSEQ multiplex PCR. The table records fewer than 200,000 clones, over 70% of them present only once. The sample taken for sequencing was peripheral blood. These receptors were obtained from a woman aged 70-85 years who had recovered from COVID-19. Both conserved end residues are part of each CDR3. The D gene is left open where the match is weak. Clone size is shown for a subset of rows, as once, few, many or a class of expanded clone.

v_gene	abundance	d_gene	j_gene	CDR3nt	CDR3aa
TRBV5-1	many	TRBD1	TRBJ1-4	TGCGCCAGCAGCTTGGGAGGGGGCTTCGGTGAAAAACTGTTTTTT	CASSLGGGFGEKLFF
TRBV14	-	-	TRBJ2-5	TGTGCCAGCAGCCCCAGGGGCGAAGAGACCCAGTACTTC	CASSPRGEETQYF
TRBV6-6	-	TRBD1	TRBJ1-5	TGTGCCAGCCGCCGGCGGGACAGGGACAATCAGCCCCAGCATTTT	CASRRRDRDNQPQHF
TRBV7-6	-	TRBD2	TRBJ2-1	TGTGCCAGCAGCCAACAGCAACGACTAGCGGGGGACAATGAGCAGTTCTTC	CASSQQQRLAGDNEQFF
TRBV19	once	-	TRBJ1-5	TGTGCCAGTAGTATGGGACTTCGGCAGCCCCAGCATTTT	CASSMGLRQPQHF
TRBV28	-	-	TRBJ1-2	TGTGCCAGCAGTTTTGGACAAGCCCGTGGCTACACCTTC	CASSFGQARGYTF
TRBV23-1	-	TRBD2	TRBJ2-1	TGCGCCAGCAGTCTCACTAGCGGGAGGGCCCCTGTGGACTACAATGAGCAGTTCTTC	CASSLTSGRAPVDYNEQFF
TRBV6-5	once	-	TRBJ2-2	TGTGCCATCAGGGGCCTTAACACCGGGGAGCTGTTTTTT	CAIRGLNTGELFF
TRBV2	-	-	TRBJ2-7	TGTGCCAGCAGTGAAGGTCGGGCCGGGGCCTACGAGCAGTACTTC	CASSEGRAGAYEQYF
TRBV11-3	-	TRBD2	TRBJ2-2	TGTGCCAGCAGCCCCCTAGCGGCCAACACCGGGGAGCTGTTTTTT	CASSPLAANTGELFF
TRBV7-2	-	-	TRBJ1-4	TGTGCCAGCAGCTTAGCATGGGGCAGGGTGGGTGAAAAACTGTTTTTT	CASSLAWGRVGEKLFF
TRBV3-1/TRBV3-2	-	TRBD1	TRBJ2-5	TGTGCCAGCAGCCACGGGTCCCCGACAGGGGGAGGGGAGACCCAGTACTTC	CASSHGSPTGGGETQYF
TRBV5-4	-	-	TRBJ2-3	TGTGCCACCCCCGGAGGGCCGGGTGGCGATACGCAGTATTTT	CATPGGPGGDTQYF
TRBV4-1	-	TRBD1	TRBJ1-2	TGCGCCAGCAGCCAACCCAGGACAGGAATCTATGGCTACACCTTC	CASSQPRTGIYGYTF
TRBV3-1/TRBV3-2	-	-	TRBJ2-7	TGTGCCAGCAGTACTAGCCCTTCCTACGAGCAGTACTTC	CASSTSPSYEQYF
TRBV5-1	once	-	TRBJ1-1	TGCGCCAGCAGCTCCCTGGCAGGGCTGAACACTGAAGCTTTCTTT	CASSSLAGLNTEAFF
TRBV4-1	-	TRBD2	TRBJ2-1	TGCGCCAGCAGCTCTAAGCGGGGGCGGGGCGATGAGCAGTTCTTC	CASSSKRGRGDEQFF
TRBV18	-	-	TRBJ1-2	TGTGCCAGCTCACCGGGCGGGAACTATGGCTACACCTTC	CASSPGGNYGYTF
TRBV29-1	-	-	TRBJ1-1	TGCAGCGCTGGGAGGGGGGCGGTCACTGAAGCTTTCTTT	CSAGRGAVTEAFF
TRBV20-1	-	-	TRBJ2-3	TGCAGTCCAGGCGGGCCAGATACGCAGTATTTT	CSPGGPDTQYF
TRBV10-3	-	TRBD2	TRBJ2-1	TGTGCCATCAGTGAGGCCGGGGGGTACAATGAGCAGTTCTTC	CAISEAGGYNEQFF
TRBV24-1	-	-	TRBJ2-5	TGTGCCACCGGCAAACCGGGACTCGCGGAGACCCAGTACTTC	CATGKPGLAETQYF
TRBV9	few	TRBD2	TRBJ2-1	TGTGCCAGCAGCGTAGTTCCCCGGGGGGGCGGCGAGCAGTTCTTC	CASSVVPRGGGEQFF
TRBV5-4	once	TRBD1	TRBJ2-3	TGTGCCAGCAGCTTTTACGACAGGGGTGAGCGGTATTTT	CASSFYDRGERYF
TRBV5-1	-	-	TRBJ2-3	TGCGCCAGCAGCTTGGGCGGGTCACCCATGGATACGCAGTATTTT	CASSLGGSPMDTQYF
TRBV7-3	once	-	TRBJ2-5	TGTGCCAGCAGCCAGGGGGAGACCCAGTACTTC	CASSQGETQYF
TRBV18	once	-	TRBJ1-3	TGTGCCAGCTCACCATTCGGGAGTAACACCATATATTTT	CASSPFGSNTIYF
TRBV10-3	-	-	TRBJ2-7	TGTGCCATCAGTGACAAGGCCGGGTACGAGCAGTACTTC	CAISDKAGYEQYF
TRBV5-1	-	TRBD1	TRBJ1-1	TGCGCCAGCAGCTTTGAACAGGGGATCACTGAAGCTTTCTTT	CASSFEQGITEAFF
TRBV4-1	-	-	TRBJ2-7	TGCGCCAGCAGCCAAGAGAGGGGGACCCCGGGAGGATCCTACGAGCAGTACTTC	CASSQERGTPGGSYEQYF
TRBV6-5	-	-	TRBJ2-3	TGTGCCAGCAGTTACCTTATCACAGATACGCAGTATTTT	CASSYLITDTQYF
TRBV7-8	-	TRBD1	TRBJ1-2	TGTGCCAGCAGCCCACGAGAGGGACAGGGTGAATGGACTAACTATGGCTACACCTTC	CASSPREGQGEWTNYGYTF
TRBV19	-	TRBD1	TRBJ2-1	TGTGCCAGCCGGGACAGAGGCTCCTACAATGAGCAGTTCTTC	CASRDRGSYNEQFF
TRBV2	-	-	TRBJ1-4	TGTGCCAGCATGGAGGGAACTAATGAAAAACTGTTTTTT	CASMEGTNEKLFF
TRBV25-1	-	-	TRBJ1-1	TGTGCCAGCAGTGACCCGACAGTAGGGAACACTGAAGCTTTCTTT	CASSDPTVGNTEAFF
TRBV7-3	once	-	TRBJ1-5	TGTGCCAGCAGCTTCGGAGGGGATCAGCCCCAGCATTTT	CASSFGGDQPQHF
TRBV12-5	-	-	TRBJ1-5	TGTGCTAGTGCCCCGGGGGGTTTTCAGCCCCAGCATTTT	CASAPGGFQPQHF
TRBV6-5	few	TRBD1	TRBJ2-2	TGTGCCAGCAGGGGACAGGTCGCCAGCACCGGGGAGCTGTTTTTT	CASRGQVASTGELFF
TRBV25-1	-	TRBD1	TRBJ1-4	TGTGCCAGCACCGGGACAGGGGGCGGAAAACTGTTTTTT	CASTGTGGGKLFF
TRBV28	-	-	TRBJ1-1	TGTGCCAGCAGTTTGGCGGGGGGAGGGACTGAAGCTTTCTTT	CASSLAGGGTEAFF
TRBV9	-	TRBD2	TRBJ2-5	TGTGCCAGCAGCCCCAGACTAGCGGGATACCAAGAGACCCAGTACTTC	CASSPRLAGYQETQYF
TRBV27	few	TRBD1	TRBJ1-6	TGTGCCAGCGGGGTTCCATCGGGACAGGCCAATTCACCCCTCCACTTT	CASGVPSGQANSPLHF
TRBV29-1	-	TRBD1	TRBJ1-2	TGCAGCGTTGGGGCAGGGGGCCCTCCGTGGGGCTACACCTTC	CSVGAGGPPWGYTF
TRBV19	few	-	TRBJ2-1	TGTGCCAGTAGTCGGTGGCGGGCCAACCACAATGAGCAGTTCTTC	CASSRWRANHNEQFF
TRBV21-1	-	-	TRBJ1-4	TGTGCCAGCAGCCTCCGAAGGGGCTGGGGGCCGGGTCTGTTTTTT	CASSLRRGWGPGLFF
TRBV5-1	-	TRBD1	TRBJ1-1	TGCGCCAGCAGCCACGACAGGGCGAACACTGAAGCTTTCTTT	CASSHDRANTEAFF
TRBV27	-	-	TRBJ2-7	TGTGCCAGCAGTTTGGGGCTGGGCTACGAGCAGTACTTC	CASSLGLGYEQYF
TRBV29-1	-	-	TRBJ1-1	TGCAGCGTTGAAGCGGTCACAGACACTGAAGCTTTCTTT	CSVEAVTDTEAFF
TRBV9	-	-	TRBJ2-7	TGTGCCAGCAGCGTAGCGGTTCAGGGCGAGCAGTACTTC	CASSVAVQGEQYF
TRBV7-2	-	-	TRBJ2-3	TGTGCCAGCAGCTTAGTAGCTAGCGTGGCAGATACGCAGTATTTT	CASSLVASVADTQYF
TRBV7-9	-	-	TRBJ2-1	TGTGCCAGCAGCCCGAGCCGTTCGGGGGGCTATGAGCAGTTCTTC	CASSPSRSGGYEQFF
TRBV30	-	-	TRBJ1-2	TGTGCCTGCCCGACGGGGGGTTTGGCTGGCTACACCTTC	CACPTGGLAGYTF
TRBV2	once	TRBD1	TRBJ1-1	TGTGCCAGCAGCTACGGACAGGGGAGGGTGATAGCTTTCTTT	CASSYGQGRVIAFF
TRBV6-2/TRBV6-3	-	-	TRBJ2-2	TGTGCCAGCAGTTACCCGGCAGGGTCGACCGGGGAGCTGTTTTTT	CASSYPAGSTGELFF